Sequencing of this T cell receptor beta chain was carried out in a study of PD-L1 blockade in urothelial cancer. Documented time point: peripheral blood 6 weeks after treatment start. Sequenced by immunoSEQ multiplex PCR; TCRdb stores in-frame clones only, minus some. Among 100,000 to 150,000 clones, about 82% were seen once, and the ten largest hold roughly 2.4%. The receptor was isolated from a man aged 50-60 years with urothelial cancer. The material was PBMCs, obtained around atezolizumab (anti-PD-L1) treatment.

CDR3 DNA: TGCGCCAGCAGCTTGACCTTTGGCGGGAACGACGAGCAGTACTTC. Translating it yields CASSLTFGGNDEQYF. The chain carries TRBV5-1 and TRBJ2-7; possible D gene TRBD2, 6 bases. V shed 1 base and J shed 5 bases, with 16 bases lying between them. The CDR3 loop spans 15 amino acids. Germline V gene data show CDR1 as SGHRS and CDR2 as YFSETQ.